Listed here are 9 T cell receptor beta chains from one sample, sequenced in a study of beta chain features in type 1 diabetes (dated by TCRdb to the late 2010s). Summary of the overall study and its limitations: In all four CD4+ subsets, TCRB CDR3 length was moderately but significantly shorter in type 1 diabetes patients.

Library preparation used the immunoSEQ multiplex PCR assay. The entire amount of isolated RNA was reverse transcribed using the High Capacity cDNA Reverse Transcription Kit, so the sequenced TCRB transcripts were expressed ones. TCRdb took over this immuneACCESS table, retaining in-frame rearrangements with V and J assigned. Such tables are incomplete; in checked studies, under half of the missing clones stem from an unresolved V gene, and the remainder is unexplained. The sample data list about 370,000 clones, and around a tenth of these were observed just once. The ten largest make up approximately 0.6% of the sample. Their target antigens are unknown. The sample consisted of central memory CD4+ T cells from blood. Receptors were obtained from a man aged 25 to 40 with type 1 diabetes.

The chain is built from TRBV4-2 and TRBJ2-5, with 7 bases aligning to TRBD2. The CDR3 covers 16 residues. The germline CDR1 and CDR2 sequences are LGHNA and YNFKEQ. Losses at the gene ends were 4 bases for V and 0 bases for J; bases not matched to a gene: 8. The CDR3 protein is CASSLGQREYQETQYF. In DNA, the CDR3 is TGTGCCAGCAGCCTAGGGCAGCGGGAATACCAAGAGACCCAGTACTTC.

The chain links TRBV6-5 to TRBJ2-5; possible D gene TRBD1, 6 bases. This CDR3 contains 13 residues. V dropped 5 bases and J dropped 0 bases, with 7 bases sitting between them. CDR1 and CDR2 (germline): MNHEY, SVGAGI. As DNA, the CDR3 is TGTGCCAGCAGTACAGGGTACCAAGAGACCCAGTACTTC. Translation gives CASSTGYQETQYF.

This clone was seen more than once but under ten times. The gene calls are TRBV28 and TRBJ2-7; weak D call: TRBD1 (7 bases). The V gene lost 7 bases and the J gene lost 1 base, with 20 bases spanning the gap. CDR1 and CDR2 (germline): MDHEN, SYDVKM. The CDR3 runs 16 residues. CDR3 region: CASNPLGGQASYEQYF. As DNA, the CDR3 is TGTGCCAGCAACCCTTTGGGAGGACAGGCGTCCTACGAGCAGTACTTC.

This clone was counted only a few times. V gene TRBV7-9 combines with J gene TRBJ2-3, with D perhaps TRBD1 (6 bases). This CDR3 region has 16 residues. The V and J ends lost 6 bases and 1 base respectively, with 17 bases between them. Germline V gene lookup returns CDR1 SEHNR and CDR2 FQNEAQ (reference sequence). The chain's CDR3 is CASSLVQGRGTDTQYF. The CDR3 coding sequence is TGTGCCAGCAGTCTCGTACAGGGTCGGGGCACAGATACGCAGTATTTT.

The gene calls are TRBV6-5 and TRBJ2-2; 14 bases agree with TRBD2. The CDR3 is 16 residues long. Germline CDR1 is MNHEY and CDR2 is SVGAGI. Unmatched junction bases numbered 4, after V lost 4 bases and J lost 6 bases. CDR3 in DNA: TGTGCCAGCAGTTCGAGACTAGCGGGAGGGGCCGGGGAGCTGTTTTTT. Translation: CASSSRLAGGAGELFF.

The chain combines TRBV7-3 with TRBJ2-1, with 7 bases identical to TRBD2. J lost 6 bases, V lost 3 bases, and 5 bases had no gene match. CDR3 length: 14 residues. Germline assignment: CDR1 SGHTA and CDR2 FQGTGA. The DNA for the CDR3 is TGTGCCAGCAGCTTGTTGCGGGAGAGCAATGAGCAGTTCTTC. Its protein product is CASSLLRESNEQFF.

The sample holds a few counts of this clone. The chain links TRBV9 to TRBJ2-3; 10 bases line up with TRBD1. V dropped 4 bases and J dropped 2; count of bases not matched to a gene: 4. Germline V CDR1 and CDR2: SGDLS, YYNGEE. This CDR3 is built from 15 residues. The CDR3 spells CASSLGTGVTDTQYF. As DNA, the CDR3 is TGTGCCAGCAGCTTGGGGACAGGGGTCACAGATACGCAGTATTTT.

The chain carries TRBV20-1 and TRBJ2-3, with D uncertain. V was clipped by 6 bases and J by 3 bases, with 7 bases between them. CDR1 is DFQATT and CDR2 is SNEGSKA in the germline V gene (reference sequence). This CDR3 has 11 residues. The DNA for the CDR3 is TGCAGTGCGCCGCGGACAGATACGCAGTATTTT. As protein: CSAPRTDTQYF.

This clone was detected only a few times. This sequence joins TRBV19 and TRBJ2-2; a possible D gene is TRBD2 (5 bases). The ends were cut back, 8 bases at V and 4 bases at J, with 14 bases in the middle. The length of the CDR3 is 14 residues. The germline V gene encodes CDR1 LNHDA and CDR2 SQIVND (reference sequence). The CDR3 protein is CASEPTIRTGELFF. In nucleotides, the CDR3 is TGTGCCAGTGAGCCGACTATTCGCACCGGGGAGCTGTTTTTT.